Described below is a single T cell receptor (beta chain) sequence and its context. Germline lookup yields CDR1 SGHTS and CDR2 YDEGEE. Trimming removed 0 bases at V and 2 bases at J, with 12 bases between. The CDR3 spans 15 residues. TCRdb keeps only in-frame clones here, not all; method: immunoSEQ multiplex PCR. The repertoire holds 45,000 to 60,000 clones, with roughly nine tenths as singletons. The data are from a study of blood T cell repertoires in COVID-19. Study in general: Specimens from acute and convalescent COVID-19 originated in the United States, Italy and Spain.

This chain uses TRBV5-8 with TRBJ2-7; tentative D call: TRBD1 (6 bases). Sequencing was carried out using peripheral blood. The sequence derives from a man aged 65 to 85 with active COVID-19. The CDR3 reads CASSLVGTSTYEQYF. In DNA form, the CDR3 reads TGTGCCAGCAGCTTGGTAGGGACATCGACCTACGAGCAGTACTTC. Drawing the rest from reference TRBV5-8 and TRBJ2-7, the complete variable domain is EAGVTQSPTHLIKTRGQQATLRCSPISGHTSVYWYQQALGLGLQFLLWYDEGEERNRGNFPPRFSGRQFPNYSSELNVNALELEDSALYLCASSLVGTSTYEQYFGPGTRLTVT.